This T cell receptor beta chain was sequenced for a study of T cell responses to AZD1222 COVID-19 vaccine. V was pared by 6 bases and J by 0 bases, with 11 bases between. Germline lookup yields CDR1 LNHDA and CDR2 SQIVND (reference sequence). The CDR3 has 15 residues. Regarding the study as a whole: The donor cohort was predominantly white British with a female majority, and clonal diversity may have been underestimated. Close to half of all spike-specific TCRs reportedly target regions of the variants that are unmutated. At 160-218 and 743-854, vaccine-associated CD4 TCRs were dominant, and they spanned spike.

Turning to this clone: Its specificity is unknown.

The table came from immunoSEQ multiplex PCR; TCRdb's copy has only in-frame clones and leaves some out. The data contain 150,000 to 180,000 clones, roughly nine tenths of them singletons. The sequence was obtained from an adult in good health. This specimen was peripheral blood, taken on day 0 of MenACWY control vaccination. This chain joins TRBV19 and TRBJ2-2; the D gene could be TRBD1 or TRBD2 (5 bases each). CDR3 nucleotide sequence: TGTGCCAGTAGACCCGGGACGGCGAACACCGGGGAGCTGTTTTTT. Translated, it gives CASRPGTANTGELFF.